This T cell receptor beta chain stems from a study of blood T cell repertoires in COVID-19. Repertoires were generated with immunoSEQ multiplex PCR, while TCRdb's copy carries only in-frame clones and drops some. The sample consists of some 150,000 clones, less than 90% of them appearing once. The CDR3 sequence is 15 residues long. V was pared by 3 bases and J by 1 base, with 0 bases of the junction left unmatched. The germline V gene encodes CDR1 LNHDA and CDR2 SQIVND (reference sequence). The TCR sequence derives from a woman between 45 and 65 years old who had recovered from COVID-19. The sequenced material came from PBMCs or T cells enriched from blood (not recorded which). This chain connects TRBV19 to TRBJ2-6; TRBD2 aligns across 7 bases. CDR3 nucleotide sequence: TGTGCCAGTAGTATGGGGGGGTCTGGGGCCAACGTCCTGACTTTC. Protein sequence: CASSMGGSGANVLTF.